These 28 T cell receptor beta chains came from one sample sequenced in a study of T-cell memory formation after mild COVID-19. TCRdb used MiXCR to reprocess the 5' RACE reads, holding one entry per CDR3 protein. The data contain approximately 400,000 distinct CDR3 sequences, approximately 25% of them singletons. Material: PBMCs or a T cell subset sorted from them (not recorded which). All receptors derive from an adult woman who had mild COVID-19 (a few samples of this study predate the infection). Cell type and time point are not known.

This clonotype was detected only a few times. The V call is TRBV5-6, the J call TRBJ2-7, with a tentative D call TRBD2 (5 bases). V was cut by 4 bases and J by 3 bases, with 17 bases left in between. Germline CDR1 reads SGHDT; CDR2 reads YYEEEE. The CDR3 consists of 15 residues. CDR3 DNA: TGTGCCAGCAGCGGTACGGGATCCCTTATCTACGAGCAGTACTTC. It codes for CASSGTGSLIYEQYF. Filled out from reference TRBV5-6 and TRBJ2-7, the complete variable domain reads DAGVTQSPTHLIKTRGQQVTLRCSPKSGHDTVSWYQQALGQGPQFIFQYYEEEERQRGNFPDRFSGHQFPNYSSELNVNALLLGDSALYLCASSGTGSLIYEQYFGPGTRLTVT.

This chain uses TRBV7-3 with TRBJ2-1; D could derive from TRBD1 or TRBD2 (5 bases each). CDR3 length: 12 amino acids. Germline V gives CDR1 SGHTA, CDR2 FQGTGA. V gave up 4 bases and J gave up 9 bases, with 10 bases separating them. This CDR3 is CASSYLGGEQFF. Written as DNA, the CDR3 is TGTGCCAGCAGCTACCTTGGGGGTGAGCAGTTCTTC.

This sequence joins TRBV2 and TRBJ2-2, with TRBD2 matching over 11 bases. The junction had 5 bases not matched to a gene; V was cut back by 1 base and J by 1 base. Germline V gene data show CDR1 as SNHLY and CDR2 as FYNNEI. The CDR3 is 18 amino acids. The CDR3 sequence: CASSEVASGGWNTGELFF. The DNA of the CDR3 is TGTGCCAGCAGTGAAGTCGCTAGCGGGGGGTGGAACACCGGGGAGCTGTTTTTT.

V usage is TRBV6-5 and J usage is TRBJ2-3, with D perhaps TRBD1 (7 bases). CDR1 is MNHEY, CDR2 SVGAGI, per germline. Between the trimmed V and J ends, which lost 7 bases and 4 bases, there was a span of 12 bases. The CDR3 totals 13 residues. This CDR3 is CASMRDSADTQYF. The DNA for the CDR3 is TGTGCCAGCATGCGGGACAGCGCAGATACGCAGTATTTT.

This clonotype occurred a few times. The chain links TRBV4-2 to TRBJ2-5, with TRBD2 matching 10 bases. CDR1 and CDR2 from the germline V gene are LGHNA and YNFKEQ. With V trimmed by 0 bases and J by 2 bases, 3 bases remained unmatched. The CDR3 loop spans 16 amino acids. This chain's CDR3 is CASSQELAGFQETQYF. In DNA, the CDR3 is TGTGCCAGCAGCCAAGAACTAGCGGGATTTCAAGAGACCCAGTACTTC.

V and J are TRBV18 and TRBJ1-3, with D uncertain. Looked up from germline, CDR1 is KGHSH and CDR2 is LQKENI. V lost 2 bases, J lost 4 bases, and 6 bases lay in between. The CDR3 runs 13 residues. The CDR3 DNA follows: TGTGCCAGCTCACCAGGGAACGGAAACACCATATATTTT. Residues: CASSPGNGNTIYF.

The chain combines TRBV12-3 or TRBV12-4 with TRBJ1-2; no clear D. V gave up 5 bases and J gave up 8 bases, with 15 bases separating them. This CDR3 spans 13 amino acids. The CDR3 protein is CASSPHGPQGYTF. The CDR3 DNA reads TGTGCCAGCAGTCCCCACGGACCTCAGGGCTACACCTTC.

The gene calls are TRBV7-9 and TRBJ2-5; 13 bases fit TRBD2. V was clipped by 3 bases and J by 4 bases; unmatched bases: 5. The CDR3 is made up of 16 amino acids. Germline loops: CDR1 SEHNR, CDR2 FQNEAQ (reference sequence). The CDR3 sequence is CASSFGLAGAGETQYF. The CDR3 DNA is TGTGCCAGCAGCTTCGGACTAGCGGGGGCGGGAGAGACCCAGTACTTC.

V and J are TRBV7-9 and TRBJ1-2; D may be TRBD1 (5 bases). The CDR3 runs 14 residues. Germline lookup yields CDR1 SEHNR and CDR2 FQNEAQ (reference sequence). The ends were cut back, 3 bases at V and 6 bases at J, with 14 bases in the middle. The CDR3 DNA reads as TGTGCCAGCAGCTTGACCGGGACCAACGATGGCTACACCTTC. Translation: CASSLTGTNDGYTF.

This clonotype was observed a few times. In nucleotides, the CDR3 is TGTGCCAGCAGTCCCCTAGTGGGGTCGAACACCGGGGAGCTGTTTTTT. Translated: CASSPLVGSNTGELFF. The chain joins TRBV25-1 to TRBJ2-2; D is uncertain. Between the trimmed V and J ends, which lost 5 bases and 0 bases, there was a span of 13 bases. Germline CDR1 and CDR2: MGHDK and SYGVNS. The CDR3 is 16 residues long.

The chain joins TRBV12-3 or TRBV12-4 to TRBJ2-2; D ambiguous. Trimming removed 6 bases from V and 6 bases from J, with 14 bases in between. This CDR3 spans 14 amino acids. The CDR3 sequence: CASRPGVSAGELFF. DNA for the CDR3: TGTGCCAGCAGGCCCGGAGTGAGCGCCGGGGAGCTGTTTTTT.

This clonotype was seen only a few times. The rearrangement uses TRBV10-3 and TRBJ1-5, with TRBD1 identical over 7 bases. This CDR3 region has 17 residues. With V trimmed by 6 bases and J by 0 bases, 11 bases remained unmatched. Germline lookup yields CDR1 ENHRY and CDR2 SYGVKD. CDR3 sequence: CAISEDPGGHSNQPQHF. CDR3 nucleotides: TGTGCCATCAGCGAGGACCCAGGGGGGCATAGCAATCAGCCCCAGCATTTT.

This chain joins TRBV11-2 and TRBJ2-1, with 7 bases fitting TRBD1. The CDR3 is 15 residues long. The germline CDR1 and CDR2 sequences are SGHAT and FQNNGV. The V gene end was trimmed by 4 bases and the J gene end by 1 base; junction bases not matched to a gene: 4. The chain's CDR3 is CASSSYRGSYNEQFF. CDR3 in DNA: TGTGCCAGCAGCTCTTACAGGGGTTCCTACAATGAGCAGTTCTTC.

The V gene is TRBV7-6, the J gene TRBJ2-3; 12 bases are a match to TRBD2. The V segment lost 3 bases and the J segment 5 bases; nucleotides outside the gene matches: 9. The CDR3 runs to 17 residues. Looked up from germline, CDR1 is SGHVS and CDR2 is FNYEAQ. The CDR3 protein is CASSFTTSGSFRDTQYF. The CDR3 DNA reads TGTGCCAGCAGCTTCACGACTAGCGGGAGTTTCAGAGATACGCAGTATTTT.

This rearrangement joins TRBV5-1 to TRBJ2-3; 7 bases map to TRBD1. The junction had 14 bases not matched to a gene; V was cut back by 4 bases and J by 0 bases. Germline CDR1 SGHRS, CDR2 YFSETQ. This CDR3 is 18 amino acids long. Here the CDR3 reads CASSPLTGSNPSTDTQYF. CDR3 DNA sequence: TGCGCCAGCAGCCCCCTGACAGGGTCAAACCCAAGCACAGATACGCAGTATTTT.

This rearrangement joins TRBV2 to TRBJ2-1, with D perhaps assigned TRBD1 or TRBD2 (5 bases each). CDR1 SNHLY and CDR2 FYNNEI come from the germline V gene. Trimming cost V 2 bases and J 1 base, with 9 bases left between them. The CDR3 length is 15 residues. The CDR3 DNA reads TGTGCCAGCAGTGAACTGGGGGAATCCTACAATGAGCAGTTCTTC. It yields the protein CASSELGESYNEQFF.

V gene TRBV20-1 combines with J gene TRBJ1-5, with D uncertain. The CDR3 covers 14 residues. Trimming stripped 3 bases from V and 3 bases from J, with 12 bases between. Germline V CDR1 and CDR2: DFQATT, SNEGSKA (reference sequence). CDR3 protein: CSASHWGNNQPQHF. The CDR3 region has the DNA TGCAGTGCTAGCCACTGGGGAAACAATCAGCCCCAGCATTTT.

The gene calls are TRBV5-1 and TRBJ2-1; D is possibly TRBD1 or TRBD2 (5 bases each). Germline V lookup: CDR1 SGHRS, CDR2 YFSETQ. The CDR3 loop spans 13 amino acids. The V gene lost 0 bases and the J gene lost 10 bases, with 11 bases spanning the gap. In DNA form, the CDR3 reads TGCGCCAGCAGCTTGGTGGGGGAGCGCGAGCAGTTCTTC. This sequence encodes CASSLVGEREQFF.

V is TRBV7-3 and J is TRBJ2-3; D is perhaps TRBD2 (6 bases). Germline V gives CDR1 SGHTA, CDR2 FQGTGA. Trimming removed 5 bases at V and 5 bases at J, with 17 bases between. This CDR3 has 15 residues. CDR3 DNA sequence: TGTGCCAGCAGCCCGGGACTTGTCGGGCGAGATACGCAGTATTTT. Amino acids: CASSPGLVGRDTQYF.

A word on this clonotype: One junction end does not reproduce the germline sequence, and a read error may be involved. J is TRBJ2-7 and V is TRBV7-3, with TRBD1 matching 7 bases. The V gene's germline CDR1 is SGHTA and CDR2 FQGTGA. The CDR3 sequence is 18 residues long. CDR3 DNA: TGTGCCAGCAGCCAACACGGGACAGCCCCTCCGGGTTCCTACGAGAAGTACTTC. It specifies CASSQHGTAPPGSYEKYF.

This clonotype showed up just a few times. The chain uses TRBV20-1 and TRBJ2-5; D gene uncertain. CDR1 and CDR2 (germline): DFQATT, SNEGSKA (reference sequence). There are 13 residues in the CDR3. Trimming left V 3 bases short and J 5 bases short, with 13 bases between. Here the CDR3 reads CSARVQGSETQYF. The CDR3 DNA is TGCAGTGCTAGGGTTCAAGGTTCTGAGACCCAGTACTTC.

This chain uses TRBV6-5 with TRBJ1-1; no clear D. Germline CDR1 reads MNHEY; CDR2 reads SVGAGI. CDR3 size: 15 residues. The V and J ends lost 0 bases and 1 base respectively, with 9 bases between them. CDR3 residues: CASSYSGFSNTEAFF. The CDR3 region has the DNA TGTGCCAGCAGTTACTCGGGGTTTTCGAACACTGAAGCTTTCTTT.

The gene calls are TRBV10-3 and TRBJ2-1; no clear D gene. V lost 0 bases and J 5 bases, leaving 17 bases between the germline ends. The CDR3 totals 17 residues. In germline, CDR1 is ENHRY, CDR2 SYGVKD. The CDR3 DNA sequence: TGTGCCATCAGTGAGTCTGACCCGGGCCCCAGACACAATGAGCAGTTCTTC. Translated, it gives CAISESDPGPRHNEQFF.

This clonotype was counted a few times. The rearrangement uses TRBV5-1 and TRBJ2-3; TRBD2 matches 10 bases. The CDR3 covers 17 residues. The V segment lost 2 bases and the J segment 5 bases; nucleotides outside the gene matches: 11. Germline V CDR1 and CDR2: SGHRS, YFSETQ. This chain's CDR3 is CASSFGERGGRRDTQYF. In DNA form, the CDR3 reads TGCGCCAGCAGCTTCGGGGAGCGGGGGGGCCGAAGAGATACGCAGTATTTT.

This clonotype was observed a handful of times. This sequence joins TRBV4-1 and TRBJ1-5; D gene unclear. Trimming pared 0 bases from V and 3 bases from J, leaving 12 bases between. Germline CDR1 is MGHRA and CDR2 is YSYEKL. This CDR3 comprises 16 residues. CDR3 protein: CASSQDPAGINQPQHF. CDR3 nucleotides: TGCGCCAGCAGCCAAGATCCGGCTGGGATCAATCAGCCCCAGCATTTT.

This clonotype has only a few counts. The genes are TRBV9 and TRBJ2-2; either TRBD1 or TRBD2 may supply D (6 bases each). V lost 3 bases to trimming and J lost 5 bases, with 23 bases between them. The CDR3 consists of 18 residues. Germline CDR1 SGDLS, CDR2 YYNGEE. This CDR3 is CASSEGGGSVDLTGELFF. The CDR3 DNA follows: TGTGCCAGCAGCGAGGGGGGAGGAAGTGTTGATCTGACCGGGGAGCTGTTTTTT. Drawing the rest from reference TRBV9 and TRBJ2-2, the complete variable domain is DSGVTQTPKHLITATGQRVTLRCSPRSGDLSVYWYQQSLDQGLQFLIQYYNGEERAKGNILERFSAQQFPDLHSELNLSSLELGDSALYFCASSEGGGSVDLTGELFFGEGSRLTVL.

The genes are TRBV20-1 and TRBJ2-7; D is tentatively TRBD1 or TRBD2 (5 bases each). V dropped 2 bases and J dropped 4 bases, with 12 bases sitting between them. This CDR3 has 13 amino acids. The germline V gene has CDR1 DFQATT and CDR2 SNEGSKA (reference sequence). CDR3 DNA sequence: TGCAGTGCTAGATCCAGGGACCGGTACGAGCAGTACTTC. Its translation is CSARSRDRYEQYF.

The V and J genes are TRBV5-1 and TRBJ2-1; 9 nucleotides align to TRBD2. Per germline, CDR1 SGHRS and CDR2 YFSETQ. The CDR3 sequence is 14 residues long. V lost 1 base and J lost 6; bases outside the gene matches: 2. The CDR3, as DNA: TGCGCCAGCAGCTTGAGCGGGAGGAGCAATGAGCAGTTCTTC. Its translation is CASSLSGRSNEQFF.